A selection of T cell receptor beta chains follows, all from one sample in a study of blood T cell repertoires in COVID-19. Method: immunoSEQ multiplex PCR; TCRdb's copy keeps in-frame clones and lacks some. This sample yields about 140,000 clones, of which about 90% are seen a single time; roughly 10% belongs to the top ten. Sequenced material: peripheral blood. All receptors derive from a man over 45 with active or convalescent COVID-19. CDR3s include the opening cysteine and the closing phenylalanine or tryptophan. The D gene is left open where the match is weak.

CDR3 protein: CASRLGAPTETQYF
V gene: TRBV5-1
D gene: -
CDR3 length: 14

CDR3 protein: CAWTLGDRDNSPLHF
V gene: TRBV30
D gene: TRBD1
CDR3 length: 15

CDR3 protein: CASTGRLRGKSYEQYF
V gene: TRBV7-8
D gene: -
CDR3 length: 16

CDR3 protein: CASSLTRNTEAFF
V gene: TRBV7-9
D gene: -
CDR3 length: 13

CDR3 protein: CASRSGSSGSYNEQFF
V gene: TRBV28
D gene: TRBD2
CDR3 length: 16

CDR3 protein: CASSLAQGSSYEQYF
V gene: TRBV5-1
D gene: -
CDR3 length: 15

CDR3 protein: CASSLPLATDTQYF
V gene: TRBV28
D gene: -
CDR3 length: 14

CDR3 protein: CASARGGTDTQYF
V gene: TRBV4-2
D gene: -
CDR3 length: 13

CDR3 protein: CASSLGTGGETQYF
V gene: TRBV5-1
D gene: TRBD1
CDR3 length: 14

CDR3 protein: CASSYARQALWGYTF
V gene: TRBV6-5
D gene: -
CDR3 length: 15

CDR3 protein: CASSLGWDSGYTF
V gene: TRBV12-3/TRBV12-4
D gene: TRBD1
CDR3 length: 13

CDR3 protein: CASSLLGGSIQDTQYF
V gene: TRBV5-1
D gene: TRBD2
CDR3 length: 16

CDR3 protein: CASTPPRQMNYEQYF
V gene: TRBV7-8
D gene: -
CDR3 length: 15

CDR3 protein: CASSLGRQNNEQFF
V gene: TRBV7-2
D gene: -
CDR3 length: 14

CDR3 protein: CASSLPTGGRETQYF
V gene: TRBV5-6
D gene: TRBD1
CDR3 length: 15

CDR3 protein: CAWSRALLMNTEAFF
V gene: TRBV30
D gene: -
CDR3 length: 15

CDR3 protein: CASSPGDRSPLHF
V gene: TRBV12-3/TRBV12-4
D gene: -
CDR3 length: 13

CDR3 protein: CASSLRADYTDTQYF
V gene: TRBV7-3
D gene: -
CDR3 length: 15

CDR3 protein: CASSLGRVLSNYGYTF
V gene: TRBV5-1
D gene: -
CDR3 length: 16

CDR3 protein: CASSTGFNLNYEQYF
V gene: TRBV19
D gene: -
CDR3 length: 15

CDR3 protein: CASSIGTTVHTIYF
V gene: TRBV19
D gene: -
CDR3 length: 14

CDR3 protein: CASSQGQGRETQYF
V gene: TRBV4-2
D gene: -
CDR3 length: 14

CDR3 protein: CASSLEQDRVETQYF
V gene: TRBV2
D gene: TRBD1
CDR3 length: 15

CDR3 protein: CASSLIAYSNQPQHF
V gene: TRBV27
D gene: -
CDR3 length: 15

CDR3 protein: CASSSSGTGGSGELFF
V gene: TRBV9
D gene: TRBD1
CDR3 length: 16

CDR3 protein: CASSQTSNIQYF
V gene: TRBV5-6
D gene: -
CDR3 length: 12

CDR3 protein: CASSFVNTGELFF
V gene: TRBV11-3
D gene: -
CDR3 length: 13

CDR3 protein: CASSRGQTNTGELFF
V gene: TRBV11-2
D gene: TRBD1
CDR3 length: 15

CDR3 protein: CASSRGDEKLFF
V gene: TRBV19
D gene: -
CDR3 length: 12

CDR3 protein: CASSSPHFSNQPQHF
V gene: TRBV28
D gene: -
CDR3 length: 15

CDR3 protein: CASSDPARTGGNTIYF
V gene: TRBV28
D gene: TRBD1
CDR3 length: 16

CDR3 protein: CASSERTGLHEQYF
V gene: TRBV6-1
D gene: TRBD1
CDR3 length: 14

CDR3 protein: CASSQSTDTQYF
V gene: TRBV6-1
D gene: -
CDR3 length: 12

CDR3 protein: CASSVGTGGFYEQYF
V gene: TRBV9
D gene: TRBD1
CDR3 length: 15